One T cell receptor beta chain is described in this entry. These data belong to a study of blood T cell repertoires in COVID-19. Study-level information: Collection of acute and convalescent COVID-19 samples took place in the United States, Italy and Spain. PBMCs, B-cell-depleted T cells, or T cells provided the cDNA or gDNA that made up the material.

Authors' analysis steps: Estimates of nucleated cell counts were drawn from the amplification of reference gene primers. Only in-frame clones appear in the TCRdb table, and some are missing; sequencing was by immunoSEQ multiplex PCR. That table gives V, J and clone size, and the DNA gave D and trimming. The sample includes some 90,000 clones, 89% seen only once; the top ten take roughly 9%. CDR1 is MDHEN, CDR2 SYDVKM, per germline. V shed 8 bases and J shed 1 base, with 15 bases lying between them. There are 15 residues in the CDR3. V gene TRBV28 combines with J gene TRBJ1-5; tentative D call: TRBD1 (6 bases). The specimen was peripheral blood. This TCR came from a man aged 45 to 65 with acute or convalescent COVID-19. The CDR3 nucleotides are TGTGCCAGCCTGAAGGGGGGGGCGAGCAATCAGCCCCAGCATTTT. This encodes CASLKGGASNQPQHF.